This T cell receptor beta chain was sequenced for a study of identical twins. CDR3 length equals 14 residues. CDR1 and CDR2 from the germline V gene are SGHNT and YYREEE (reference sequence). V was pared by 0 bases and J by 3 bases, with 10 bases between. Overall study findings and caveats: Cross-sectional statistics, not tracking of the same donors, supported the conclusions.

Template switching added a universal primer binding site, and final cDNA carried unique molecular identifiers. TCRdb itself ran the 5' RACE reads through MiXCR, one entry per CDR3 protein. The data hold under 800,000 distinct CDR3 sequences, with approximately 22% observed a single time. As for this clonotype: The antigen is not known.

This sample was also put to use in a study of T cells expressing NK-cell markers. This second study says: Beta-chain profiling covered CD3+CD56+NKG2C+, CD3+CD56+NKG2C- and CD3+CD56-NKG2C+ sorted subsets.

The specimen sequenced was PBMCs. The source of this sequence is a woman in her late teens or twenties in good health. The chain uses TRBV5-4 and TRBJ2-7; D not resolved. The CDR3 protein is CASSLAAQRYEQYF. The CDR3 region has the DNA TGTGCCAGCAGCTTGGCCGCCCAGCGCTACGAGCAGTACTTC.